This TCR beta chain comes out of a study of shared clonotypes between healthy human individuals. Study findings and constraints: On the whole, naive subsets had larger estimated richness than memory subsets had.

The CDR3 is 13 residues long. The germline V gene encodes CDR1 SGHTA and CDR2 FQGNSA. V gave up 3 bases and J gave up 3 bases, with 8 bases separating them. Deep was the level at which the assay was run. Assay: immunoSEQ multiplex PCR; the TCRdb copy retains only in-frame clones and omits some. The sample holds about 2.3 million clones, approximately 95% seen once. Caucasian adults residing in Nashville, Tennessee made up all the donors. Notes on this clone: Its antigen is unknown. This sample also contains other DNA sequences that code for the same CDR3.

The source material was naive CD4+ T cells from PBMCs. Subset given: CD45RA+ positively selected. This rearrangement joins TRBV7-2 to TRBJ2-5; D remains ambiguous. The TCR sequence derives from a man between 18 and 29 years old in good health. Some clones in this sample may be carry-over from other donors' samples. CDR3 amino acids: CASSFNREETQYF. The DNA of the CDR3 is TGTGCCAGCAGCTTCAACAGAGAAGAGACCCAGTACTTC.